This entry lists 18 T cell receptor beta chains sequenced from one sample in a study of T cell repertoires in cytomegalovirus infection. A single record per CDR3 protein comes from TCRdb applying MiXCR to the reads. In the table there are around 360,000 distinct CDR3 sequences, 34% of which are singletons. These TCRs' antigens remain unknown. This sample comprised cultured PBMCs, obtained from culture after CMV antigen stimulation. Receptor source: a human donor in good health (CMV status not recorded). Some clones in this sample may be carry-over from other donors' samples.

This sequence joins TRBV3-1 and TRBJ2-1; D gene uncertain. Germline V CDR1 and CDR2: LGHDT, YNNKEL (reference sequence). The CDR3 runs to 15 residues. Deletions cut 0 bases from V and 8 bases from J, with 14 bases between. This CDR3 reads CASSQESLGLDEQFF. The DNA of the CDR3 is TGTGCCAGCAGCCAAGAGTCCCTAGGGCTCGATGAGCAGTTCTTC.

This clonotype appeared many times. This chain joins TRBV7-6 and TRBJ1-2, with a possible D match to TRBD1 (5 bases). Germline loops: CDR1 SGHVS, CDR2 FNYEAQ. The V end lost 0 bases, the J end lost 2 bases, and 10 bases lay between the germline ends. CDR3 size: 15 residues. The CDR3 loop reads CASSLAPGRNYGYTF. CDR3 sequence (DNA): TGTGCCAGCAGCTTAGCTCCGGGACGGAACTATGGCTACACCTTC. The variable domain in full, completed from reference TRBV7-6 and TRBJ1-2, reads GAGVSQSPRYKVTKRGQDVALRCDPISGHVSLYWYRQALGQGPEFLTYFNYEAQQDKSGLPNDRFSAERPEGSISTLTIQRTEQRDSAMYRCASSLAPGRNYGYTFGSGTRLTVV.

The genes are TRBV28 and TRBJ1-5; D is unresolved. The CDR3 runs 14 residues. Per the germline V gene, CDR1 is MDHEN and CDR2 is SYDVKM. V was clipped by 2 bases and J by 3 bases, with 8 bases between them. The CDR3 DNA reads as TGTGCCAGCAGTTTACCGATGGACAATCAGCCCCAGCATTTT. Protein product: CASSLPMDNQPQHF.

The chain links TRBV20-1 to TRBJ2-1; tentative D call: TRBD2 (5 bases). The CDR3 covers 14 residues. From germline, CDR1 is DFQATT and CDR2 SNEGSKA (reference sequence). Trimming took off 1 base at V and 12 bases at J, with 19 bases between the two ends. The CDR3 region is CSARVGNYNEGQFF. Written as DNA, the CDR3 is TGCAGTGCTAGAGTGGGGAACTACAATGAGGGGCAGTTCTTC.

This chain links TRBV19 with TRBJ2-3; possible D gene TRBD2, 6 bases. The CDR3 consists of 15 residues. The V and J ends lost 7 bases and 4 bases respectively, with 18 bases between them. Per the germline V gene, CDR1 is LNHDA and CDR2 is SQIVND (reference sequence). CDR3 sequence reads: CASKEGAPSADTQYF. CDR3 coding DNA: TGTGCCAGTAAGGAGGGCGCGCCTAGCGCAGATACGCAGTATTTT.

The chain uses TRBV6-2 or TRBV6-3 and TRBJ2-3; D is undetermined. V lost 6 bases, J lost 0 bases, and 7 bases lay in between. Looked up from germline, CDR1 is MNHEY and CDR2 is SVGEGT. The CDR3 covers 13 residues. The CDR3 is CASRTSSTDTQYF. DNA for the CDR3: TGTGCCAGCAGGACTTCTAGCACAGATACGCAGTATTTT.

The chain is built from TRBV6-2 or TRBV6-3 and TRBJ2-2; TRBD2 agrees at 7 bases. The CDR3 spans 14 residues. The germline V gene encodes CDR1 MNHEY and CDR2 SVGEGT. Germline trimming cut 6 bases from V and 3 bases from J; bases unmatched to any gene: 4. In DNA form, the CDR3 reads TGTGCCAGCAGGTCACTAGCGCACACCGGGGAGCTGTTTTTT. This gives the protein CASRSLAHTGELFF.

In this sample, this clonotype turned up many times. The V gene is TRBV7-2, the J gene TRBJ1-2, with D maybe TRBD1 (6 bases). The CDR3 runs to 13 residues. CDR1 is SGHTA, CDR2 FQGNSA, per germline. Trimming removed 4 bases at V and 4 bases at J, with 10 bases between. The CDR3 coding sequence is TGTGCCAGCAGCTCGGACAGAACCTATGGCTACACCTTC. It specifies CASSSDRTYGYTF. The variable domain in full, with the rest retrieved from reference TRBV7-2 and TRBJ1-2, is GAGVSQSPSNKVTEKGKDVELRCDPISGHTALYWYRQSLGQGLEFLIYFQGNSAPDKSGLPSDRFSAERTGGSVSTLTIQRTQQEDSAVYLCASSSDRTYGYTFGSGTRLTVV.

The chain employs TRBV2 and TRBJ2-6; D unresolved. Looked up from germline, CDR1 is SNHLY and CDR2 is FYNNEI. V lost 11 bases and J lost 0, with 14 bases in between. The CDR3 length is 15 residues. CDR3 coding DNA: TGTGCCGTTCCGGGCATGTACTCTGGGGCCAACGTCCTGACTTTC. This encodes CAVPGMYSGANVLTF.

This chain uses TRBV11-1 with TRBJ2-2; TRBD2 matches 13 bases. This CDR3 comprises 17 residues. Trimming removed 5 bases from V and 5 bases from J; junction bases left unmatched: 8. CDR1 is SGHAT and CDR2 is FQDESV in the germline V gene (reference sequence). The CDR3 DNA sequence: TGTGCCAGCAGCCGCGCTGAGACTAGCGGGAGGACCGGGGAGCTGTTTTTT. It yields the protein CASSRAETSGRTGELFF.

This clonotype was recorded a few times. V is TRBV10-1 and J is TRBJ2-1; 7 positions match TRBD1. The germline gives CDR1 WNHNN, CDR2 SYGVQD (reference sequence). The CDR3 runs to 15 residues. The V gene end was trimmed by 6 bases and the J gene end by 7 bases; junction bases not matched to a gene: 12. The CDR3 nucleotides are TGCGCCAGCAGCGAGCTGACAGGGTTCAAGAATGAGCAGTTCTTC. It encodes CASSELTGFKNEQFF.

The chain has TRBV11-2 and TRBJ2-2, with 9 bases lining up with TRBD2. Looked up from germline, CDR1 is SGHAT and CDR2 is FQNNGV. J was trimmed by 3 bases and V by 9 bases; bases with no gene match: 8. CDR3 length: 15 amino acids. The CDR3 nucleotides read TGTGCCAGTCGGTGGCGGGAGGGAGACACCGGGGAGCTGTTTTTT. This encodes CASRWREGDTGELFF.

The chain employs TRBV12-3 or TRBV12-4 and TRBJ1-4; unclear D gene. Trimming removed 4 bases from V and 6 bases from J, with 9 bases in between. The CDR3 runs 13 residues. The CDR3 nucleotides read TGTGCCAGCAGTTCGCTCCTAGATGAAAAACTGTTTTTT. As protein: CASSSLLDEKLFF.

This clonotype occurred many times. CDR3 residues: CASSLGSSGQETQYF. As DNA, the CDR3 is TGTGCCAGCAGCTTAGGATCTAGCGGGCAAGAGACCCAGTACTTC. The chain links TRBV7-2 to TRBJ2-5; TRBD2 matches at 8 bases. Germline values: CDR1 SGHTA, CDR2 FQGNSA. There are 15 residues in the CDR3. Unmatched junction bases numbered 3, after V lost 1 base and J lost 2 bases.

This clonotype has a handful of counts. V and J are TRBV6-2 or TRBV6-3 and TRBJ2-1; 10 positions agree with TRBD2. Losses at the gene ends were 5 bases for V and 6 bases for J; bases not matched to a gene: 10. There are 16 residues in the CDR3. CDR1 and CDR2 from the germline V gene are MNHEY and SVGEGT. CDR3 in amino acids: CASSGYLAGESNEQFF. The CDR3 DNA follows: TGTGCCAGCAGTGGTTATCTAGCGGGAGAAAGCAATGAGCAGTTCTTC.

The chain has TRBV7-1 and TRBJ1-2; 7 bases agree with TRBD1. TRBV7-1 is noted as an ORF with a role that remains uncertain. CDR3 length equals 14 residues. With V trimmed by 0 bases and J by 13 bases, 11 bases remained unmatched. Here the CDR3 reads CASSSAGTDPLGTF. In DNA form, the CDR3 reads TGTGCCAGCAGCTCAGCCGGGACAGACCCTCTCGGCACCTTC.

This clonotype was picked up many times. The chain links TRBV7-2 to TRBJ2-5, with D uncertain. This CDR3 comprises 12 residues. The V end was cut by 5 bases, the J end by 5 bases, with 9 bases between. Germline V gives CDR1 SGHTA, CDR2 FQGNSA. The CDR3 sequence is CASSPDTETQYF. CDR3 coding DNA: TGTGCCAGCAGCCCCGACACCGAGACCCAGTACTTC.

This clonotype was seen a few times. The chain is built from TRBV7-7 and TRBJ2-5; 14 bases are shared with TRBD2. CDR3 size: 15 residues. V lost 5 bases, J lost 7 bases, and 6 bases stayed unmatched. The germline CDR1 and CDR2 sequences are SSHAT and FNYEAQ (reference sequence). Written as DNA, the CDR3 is TGTGCCAGCAGCCAGGGGACTAGCGGGAGAGCGACCCAGTACTTC. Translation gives CASSQGTSGRATQYF. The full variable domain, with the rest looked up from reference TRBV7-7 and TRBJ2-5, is GAGVSQSPRYKVTKRGQDVTLRCDPISSHATLYWYQQALGQGPEFLTYFNYEAQPDKSGLPSDRFSAERPEGSISTLTIQRTEQRDSAMYRCASSQGTSGRATQYFGPGTRLLVL.